The clone carrying this TCR beta chain was seen at least ten times. What it binds is not known. Investigators took RNA and DNA out together from 20-30 mg of unsorted bulk tissue. The cohort consisted of patients whose primary liver carcinoma was surgically resected. The sample originates from a study of tumor-infiltrating lymphocytes in primary liver carcinoma. Researchers generated TCR beta cDNA from approximately 520 ng of total RNA, relying on a constant-region primer. A slightly modified ARM-PCR protocol with three nested multiplex PCR rounds produced these TCR beta libraries. TRBV1-TRBV30 forward primers paired with a C-beta reverse primer were used in the first two PCR rounds, which ran approximately 10 cycles each. Each CDR3 protein is one row after TCRdb ran MiXCR on the multiplex PCR reads. This repertoire shows 95,000 to 100,000 distinct CDR3 sequences, around two thirds found once; its top ten account for approximately 12%.

Per germline, CDR1 PRHDT and CDR2 FYEKMQ (reference sequence). The V end lost 2 bases, the J end lost 4 bases, and 13 bases lay between the germline ends. CDR3 length: 15 amino acids. Overall study results and limits: Overlap in tumor-adjacent and tumor-blood pairs fell below that of tumor region pairs. Appearing in all five tumor regions was true of only about 7-25% of top clones.

This clonotype was sampled from an older woman with primary liver carcinoma and hepatitis B virus infection. The source material was liver tumor tissue from sampling region 2. Subset indicated: tumor region T2, inferior pole. This chain connects TRBV13 to TRBJ2-3; TRBD1 might be the D (5 bases). The CDR3 sequence: CASSLKWPGPDTQYF. The CDR3 coding sequence is TGTGCCAGCAGCTTAAAGTGGCCAGGGCCAGATACGCAGTATTTT.